This TCR beta chain derives from a study of OX40 agonist ivuxolimab in advanced cancers. Trimming pared 2 bases from V and 7 bases from J, leaving 18 bases between. The CDR3 spans 16 residues. Looked up from germline, CDR1 is SGHRS and CDR2 is YFSETQ. Some clones are missing from TCRdb's copy, which holds only in-frame ones; the method was immunoSEQ multiplex PCR. The table has approximately 30,000 clones, roughly nine tenths seen once. General observations from the study: Both CD4+ and CD8+ T cell populations in blood had undergone clonal expansion by week 6 at 0.1 to 3.0 mg/kg.

In regard to this clone: Its specificity is not known.

The chain couples TRBV5-1 to TRBJ1-4; D gene uncertain. The clonotype originates from an adult with an advanced solid tumor such as melanoma, head and neck, liver or kidney cancer. Specimen: CD4+ or CD8+ T cells sorted from blood, collected in a trial of the OX40 agonist ivuxolimab. DNA for the CDR3: TGCGCCAGCAGCTTATATCAGGTGGCCTTAAGTGAAAAACTGTTTTTT. Encoded protein: CASSLYQVALSEKLFF.